The 3 T cell receptor beta chains given below trace back to one sample, sequenced in a study of long-term antiretroviral therapy in people with HIV. Run at survey level, the immunoSEQ assay was version v3.0. Sequencing used immunoSEQ multiplex PCR; TCRdb keeps in-frame clones, though not all of them. There are 19,000 or so clones in the sample; 78% occur only once, and approximately 8.6% lies in the top ten. The material sequenced was unsorted PBMCs, taken at the start of antiretroviral therapy, before treatment. Receptors originate from a woman aged 40 to 50 with HIV.

The V gene is TRBV7-9, the J gene TRBJ1-1, with 8 positions matching TRBD1. The germline V gene encodes CDR1 SEHNR and CDR2 FQNEAQ (reference sequence). J gave up 7 bases and V 2 bases, and 6 bases lay outside the gene matches. This CDR3 is built from 14 residues. CDR3 nucleotide sequence: TGTGCCAGCAGCTTACGGACAGGGAACGTTGAAGCTTTCTTT. Encoded protein: CASSLRTGNVEAFF.

The J gene is TRBJ2-2, the V gene TRBV7-9; D is undetermined. The CDR3 sequence is 15 residues long. Germline V gene data show CDR1 as SEHNR and CDR2 as FQNEAQ (reference sequence). V lost 1 base to trimming and J lost 7 bases, with 13 bases between them. CDR3 nucleotide sequence: TGTGCCAGCAGCTTAGATACCCCTGTTTTCGGGGAGCTGTTTTTT. It translates to CASSLDTPVFGELFF. Combining the CDR3 with reference TRBV7-9 and TRBJ2-2 gives the whole variable domain DTGVSQNPRHKITKRGQNVTFRCDPISEHNRLYWYRQTLGQGPEFLTYFQNEAQLEKSRLLSDRFSAERPKGSFSTLEIQRTEQGDSAMYLCASSLDTPVFGELFFGEGSRLTVL.

V is TRBV2 and J is TRBJ1-5; the match to TRBD1 covers 7 bases. The germline V gene encodes CDR1 SNHLY and CDR2 FYNNEI. With 6 bases clipped from V and 7 bases from J, the junction kept 9 bases outside the gene matches. The CDR3 spans 14 residues. CDR3 protein: CASSADREGQPQHF. The DNA for the CDR3 is TGTGCCAGCAGCGCAGACAGGGAAGGGCAGCCCCAGCATTTT.